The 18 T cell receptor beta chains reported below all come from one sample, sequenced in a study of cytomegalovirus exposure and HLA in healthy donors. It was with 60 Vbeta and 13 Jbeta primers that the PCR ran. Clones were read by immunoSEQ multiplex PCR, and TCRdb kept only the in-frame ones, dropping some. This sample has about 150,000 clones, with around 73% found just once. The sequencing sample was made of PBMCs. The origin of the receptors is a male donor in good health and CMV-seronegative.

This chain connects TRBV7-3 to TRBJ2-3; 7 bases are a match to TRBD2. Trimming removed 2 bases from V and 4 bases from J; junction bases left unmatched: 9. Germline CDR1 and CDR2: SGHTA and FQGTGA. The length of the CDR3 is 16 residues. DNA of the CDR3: TGTGCCAGCAGCTTATTAGCTAGCGGTGGCCCAGATACGCAGTATTTT. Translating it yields CASSLLASGGPDTQYF.

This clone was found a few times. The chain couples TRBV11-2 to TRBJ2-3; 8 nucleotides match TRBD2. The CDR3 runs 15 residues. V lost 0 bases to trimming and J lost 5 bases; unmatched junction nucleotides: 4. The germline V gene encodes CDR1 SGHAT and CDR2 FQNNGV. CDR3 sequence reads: CASSLDGGAGDTQYF. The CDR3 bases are TGTGCCAGCAGCTTAGACGGGGGGGCCGGAGATACGCAGTATTTT. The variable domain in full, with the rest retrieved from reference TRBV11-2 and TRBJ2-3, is EAGVAQSPRYKIIEKRQSVAFWCNPISGHATLYWYQQILGQGPKLLIQFQNNGVVDDSQLPKDRFSAERLKGVDSTLKIQPAKLEDSAVYLCASSLDGGAGDTQYFGPGTRLTVL.

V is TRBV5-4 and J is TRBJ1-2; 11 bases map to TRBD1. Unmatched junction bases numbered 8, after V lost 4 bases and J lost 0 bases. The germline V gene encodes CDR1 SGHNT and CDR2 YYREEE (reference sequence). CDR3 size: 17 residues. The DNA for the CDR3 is TGTGCCAGCAGCCCAGGACAGGGGGCAGTATCTAACTATGGCTACACCTTC. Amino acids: CASSPGQGAVSNYGYTF. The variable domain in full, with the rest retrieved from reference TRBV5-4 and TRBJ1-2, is ETGVTQSPTHLIKTRGQQVTLRCSSQSGHNTVSWYQQALGQGPQFIFQYYREEENGRGNFPPRFSGLQFPNYSSELNVNALELDDSALYLCASSPGQGAVSNYGYTFGSGTRLTVV.

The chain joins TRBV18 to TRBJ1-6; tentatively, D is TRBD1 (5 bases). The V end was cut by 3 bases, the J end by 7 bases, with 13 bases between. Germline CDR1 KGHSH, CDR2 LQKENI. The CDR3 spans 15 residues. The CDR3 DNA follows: TGTGCCAGCTCACCCTCACAGGACGGGAATTCACCCCTCCACTTT. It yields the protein CASSPSQDGNSPLHF. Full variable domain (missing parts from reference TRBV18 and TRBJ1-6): NAGVMQNPRHLVRRRGQEARLRCSPMKGHSHVYWYRQLPEEGLKFMVYLQKENIIDESGMPKERFSAEFPKEGPSILRIQQVVRGDSAAYFCASSPSQDGNSPLHFGNGTRLTVT.

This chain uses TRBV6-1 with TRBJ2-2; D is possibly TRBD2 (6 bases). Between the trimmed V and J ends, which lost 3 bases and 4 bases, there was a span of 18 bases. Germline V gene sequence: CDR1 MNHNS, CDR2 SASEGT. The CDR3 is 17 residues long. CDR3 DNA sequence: TGTGCCAGCAGTGAGGGGGGTTATACCCCGGGCACCGGGGAGCTGTTTTTT. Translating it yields CASSEGGYTPGTGELFF.

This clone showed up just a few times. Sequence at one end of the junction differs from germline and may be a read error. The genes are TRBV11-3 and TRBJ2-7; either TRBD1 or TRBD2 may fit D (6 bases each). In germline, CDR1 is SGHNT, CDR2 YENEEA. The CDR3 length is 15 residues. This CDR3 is CASSLEGGDSYEQYF. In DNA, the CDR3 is TGTGCCAGCAGCCTAGAGGGGGGTGACTCCTACGAGCAGTACTTC.

The CDR3 region has the DNA TGTGCCAGCAGCTTGGCCAGGGGACAACAATCCTATGGCTACACCTTC. Translation gives CASSLARGQQSYGYTF. The V gene is TRBV5-6, the J gene TRBJ1-2; D is perhaps TRBD1 (6 bases). The germline V gene encodes CDR1 SGHDT and CDR2 YYEEEE. V lost 0 bases and J lost 4, with 16 bases in between. CDR3 length equals 16 residues.

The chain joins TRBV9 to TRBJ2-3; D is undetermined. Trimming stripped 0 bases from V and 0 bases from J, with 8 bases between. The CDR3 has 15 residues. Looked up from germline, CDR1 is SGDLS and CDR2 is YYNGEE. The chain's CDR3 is CASSVVGSSTDTQYF. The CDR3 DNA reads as TGTGCCAGCAGCGTAGTCGGGTCTAGCACAGATACGCAGTATTTT. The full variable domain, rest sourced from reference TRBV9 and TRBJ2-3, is DSGVTQTPKHLITATGQRVTLRCSPRSGDLSVYWYQQSLDQGLQFLIQYYNGEERAKGNILERFSAQQFPDLHSELNLSSLELGDSALYFCASSVVGSSTDTQYFGPGTRLTVL.

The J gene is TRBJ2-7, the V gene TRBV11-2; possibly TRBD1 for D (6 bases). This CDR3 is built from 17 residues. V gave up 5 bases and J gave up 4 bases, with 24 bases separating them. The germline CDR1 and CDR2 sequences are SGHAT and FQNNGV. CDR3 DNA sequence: TGTGCCAGCAGCCGGGACATTGCCGGCAGGGTAACGTACGAGCAGTACTTC. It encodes CASSRDIAGRVTYEQYF.

Here the CDR3 DNA reads TGTGCCAGCAGTTTACCAGGGACAGGGGCGGCAGATACGCAGTATTTT. Residues: CASSLPGTGAADTQYF. V is TRBV28 and J is TRBJ2-3; 10 bases fit TRBD1. With V trimmed by 2 bases and J by 4 bases, 6 bases remained unmatched. Germline values: CDR1 MDHEN, CDR2 SYDVKM. CDR3 length equals 16 residues.

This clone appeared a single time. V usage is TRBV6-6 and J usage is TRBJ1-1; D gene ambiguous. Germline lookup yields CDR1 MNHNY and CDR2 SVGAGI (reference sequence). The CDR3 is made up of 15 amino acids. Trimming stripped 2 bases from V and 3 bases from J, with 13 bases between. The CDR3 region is CASSYEGASDTEAFF. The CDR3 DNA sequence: TGTGCCAGCAGTTACGAGGGAGCCTCGGACACTGAAGCTTTCTTT.

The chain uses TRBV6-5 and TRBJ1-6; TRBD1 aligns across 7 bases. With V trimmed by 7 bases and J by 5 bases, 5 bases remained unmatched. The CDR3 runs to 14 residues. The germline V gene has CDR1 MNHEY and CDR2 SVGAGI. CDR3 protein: CASIPTGNNSPLHF. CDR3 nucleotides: TGTGCCAGCATACCGACAGGGAATAATTCACCCCTCCACTTT.

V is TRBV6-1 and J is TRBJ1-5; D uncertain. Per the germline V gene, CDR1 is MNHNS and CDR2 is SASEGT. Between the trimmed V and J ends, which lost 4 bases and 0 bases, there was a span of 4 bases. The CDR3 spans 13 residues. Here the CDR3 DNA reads TGTGCCAGCAGTGGGCATAGCAATCAGCCCCAGCATTTT. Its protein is CASSGHSNQPQHF.

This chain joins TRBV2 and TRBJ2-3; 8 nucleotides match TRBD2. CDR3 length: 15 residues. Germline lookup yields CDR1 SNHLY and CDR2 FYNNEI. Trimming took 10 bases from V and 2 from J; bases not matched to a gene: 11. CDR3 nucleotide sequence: TGTGCCACCCAACGGGCGGGAGGCTACACAGATACGCAGTATTTT. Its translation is CATQRAGGYTDTQYF. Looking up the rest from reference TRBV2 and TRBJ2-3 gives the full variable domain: EPEVTQTPSHQVTQMGQEVILRCVPISNHLYFYWYRQILGQKVEFLVSFYNNEISEKSEIFDDQFSVERPDGSNFTLKIRSTKLEDSAMYFCATQRAGGYTDTQYFGPGTRLTVL.

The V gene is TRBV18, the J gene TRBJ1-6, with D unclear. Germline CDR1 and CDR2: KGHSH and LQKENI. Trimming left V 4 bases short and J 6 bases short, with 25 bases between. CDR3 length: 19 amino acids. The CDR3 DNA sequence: TGTGCCAGCTCACGCGTAATGAGGGAATCCGGGTCTGGTAATTCACCCCTCCACTTT. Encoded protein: CASSRVMRESGSGNSPLHF.

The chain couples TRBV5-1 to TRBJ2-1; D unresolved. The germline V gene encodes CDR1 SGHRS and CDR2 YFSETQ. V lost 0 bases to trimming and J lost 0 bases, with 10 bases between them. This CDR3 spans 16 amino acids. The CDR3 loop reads CASSLGAGSSYNEQFF. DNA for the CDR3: TGCGCCAGCAGCTTGGGGGCAGGAAGCTCCTACAATGAGCAGTTCTTC.

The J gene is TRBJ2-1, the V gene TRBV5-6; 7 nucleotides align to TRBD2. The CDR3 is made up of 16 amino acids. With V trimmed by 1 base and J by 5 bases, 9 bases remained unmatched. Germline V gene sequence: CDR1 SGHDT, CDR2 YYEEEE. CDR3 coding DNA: TGTGCCAGCAGCTTGTTCGGGCGGGGGAGCGACAATGAGCAGTTCTTC. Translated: CASSLFGRGSDNEQFF.

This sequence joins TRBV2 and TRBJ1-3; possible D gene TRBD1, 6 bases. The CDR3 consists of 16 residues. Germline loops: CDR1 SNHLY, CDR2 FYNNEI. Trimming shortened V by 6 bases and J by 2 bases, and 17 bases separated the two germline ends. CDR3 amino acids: CASRLSRGTAGNTIYF. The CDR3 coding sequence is TGTGCCAGCAGACTCTCCAGGGGAACAGCTGGAAACACCATATATTTT.